These 5 T cell receptor beta chains were sequenced from one sample in a study of cytomegalovirus exposure and HLA in healthy donors. This PCR relied on a set of 60 Vbeta primers and 13 Jbeta primers. Profiled with immunoSEQ multiplex PCR; TCRdb holds only in-frame clones, not every one. The top ten hold roughly 1.4% of the sample, which has over 100,000 clones, over 65% seen once. The specimen was PBMCs. The receptor set was obtained from a man aged 40-55 years in good health and CMV-seronegative.

This chain connects TRBV29-1 to TRBJ2-5, with a tentative D call TRBD1 (6 bases). The CDR3 is 12 amino acids. Trimming took off 7 bases at V and 2 bases at J, with 11 bases between the two ends. CDR1 SQVTM and CDR2 ANQGSEA come from the germline V gene. The CDR3 protein is CSARTEQETQYF. The CDR3 coding sequence is TGCAGCGCCAGGACAGAACAAGAGACCCAGTACTTC.

The rearrangement uses TRBV4-1 and TRBJ1-2; 8 positions match TRBD1. This CDR3 has 15 amino acids. CDR1 is MGHRA, CDR2 YSYEKL, per germline. J was trimmed by 6 bases and V by 0 bases; bases with no gene match: 6. CDR3 protein: CASSQDLAGGDGYTF. In DNA, the CDR3 is TGCGCCAGCAGCCAAGATCTAGCAGGGGGCGATGGCTACACCTTC.

The V gene is TRBV6-6, the J gene TRBJ2-7; 9 bases fit TRBD1. The length of the CDR3 is 15 residues. Germline V gene sequence: CDR1 MNHNY, CDR2 SVGAGI (reference sequence). With V trimmed by 2 bases and J by 7 bases, 9 bases remained unmatched. CDR3 coding DNA: TGTGCCAGCAGTTACCCTATGGGGACAGGGCGGGAGCAGTACTTC. This encodes CASSYPMGTGREQYF.

This chain uses TRBV2 with TRBJ2-3; TRBD2 matches at 8 bases. Germline V gene sequence: CDR1 SNHLY, CDR2 FYNNEI. This CDR3 spans 12 amino acids. The trim removed 6 bases at V and 6 bases at J, leaving 2 bases unmatched. This CDR3 reads CASSGRADTQYF. The CDR3, as DNA: TGTGCCAGCAGCGGGAGGGCCGATACGCAGTATTTT. The full variable domain, completed using reference TRBV2 and TRBJ2-3, is EPEVTQTPSHQVTQMGQEVILRCVPISNHLYFYWYRQILGQKVEFLVSFYNNEISEKSEIFDDQFSVERPDGSNFTLKIRSTKLEDSAMYFCASSGRADTQYFGPGTRLTVL.

The V call is TRBV2, the J call TRBJ1-4; 9 nucleotides align to TRBD1. V gave up 9 bases and J gave up 4 bases; unmatched junction bases: 9. Germline CDR1 SNHLY, CDR2 FYNNEI. The CDR3 runs 15 residues. The CDR3 DNA is TGTGCCAGTTGGACAGGGGCAGGTGGTAATGAAAAACTGTTTTTT. Residues: CASWTGAGGNEKLFF.